The 5 T cell receptor beta chains below all came from one sample that was sequenced in a study of T cells in Graves' hyperthyroidism and ophthalmopathy. Amplified TCR beta CDR3 regions derived from RNA transcripts. TCR CDR3 regions were first amplified by RT-PCR with HTBI primers. TCRdb passed the multiplex PCR reads through MiXCR, listing each CDR3 protein once. The data hold 300,000 or so distinct CDR3 sequences, with over 15% observed a single time. The sequenced material came from blood. These receptors all stem from a woman between 55 and 75 years old with Graves' ophthalmopathy.

In this sample, this clonotype turned up a few times. This rearrangement joins TRBV12-3 or TRBV12-4 to TRBJ2-4, with D hard to call. With 3 bases removed from V and 6 bases from J, the gap between germline ends came to 6 bases. The CDR3 extends over 12 amino acids. The CDR3 loop reads CASSFGLNIQYF. The CDR3 nucleotides are TGTGCCAGCAGTTTTGGGTTAAACATTCAGTACTTC.

This clonotype came up many times. This chain connects TRBV4-1 to TRBJ2-7; D is perhaps TRBD1 (6 bases). The V end lost 4 bases, the J end lost 6 bases, and 16 bases lay between the germline ends. CDR1 is MGHRA and CDR2 is YSYEKL in the germline V gene. This CDR3 has 14 residues. CDR3 nucleotides: TGCGCCAGCAGCCCCAGGGACAAACCTGGCGAGCAGTACTTC. It codes for CASSPRDKPGEQYF.

The sample holds many counts of this clonotype. The CDR3 loop reads CATGAGDTEAFF. CDR3 bases: TGTGCCACAGGGGCAGGGGACACTGAAGCTTTCTTT. The chain uses TRBV2 and TRBJ1-1, with D possibly being TRBD1 (6 bases). V lost 10 bases and J lost 3, with 12 bases in between. The CDR3 has 12 residues. Germline values: CDR1 SNHLY, CDR2 FYNNEI.

This clonotype was seen at least ten times. The chain carries TRBV3-1 and TRBJ1-4; 9 bases map to TRBD1. From germline, CDR1 is LGHDT and CDR2 YNNKEL (reference sequence). The CDR3 covers 17 residues. Unmatched junction bases numbered 6, after V lost 4 bases and J lost 0 bases. The CDR3 reads CASSPRTGAATNEKLFF. The CDR3 nucleotides read TGTGCCAGCAGCCCTCGGACAGGGGCGGCAACTAATGAAAAACTGTTTTTT. Supplemented by reference TRBV3-1 and TRBJ1-4, the full variable domain reads DTAVSQTPKYLVTQMGNDKSIKCEQNLGHDTMYWYKQDSKKFLKIMFSYNNKELIINETVPNRFSPKSPDKAHLNLHINSLELGDSAVYFCASSPRTGAATNEKLFFGSGTQLSVL.

This clonotype was observed many times. This chain connects TRBV2 to TRBJ2-2; D remains ambiguous. Germline CDR1 is SNHLY and CDR2 is FYNNEI. V was trimmed by 5 bases and J by 4 bases, leaving 14 bases between them. The CDR3 is 15 amino acids. This CDR3 reads CASSLRQKSTGELFF. The CDR3, as DNA: TGTGCCAGCAGTTTGCGGCAGAAGTCCACCGGGGAGCTGTTTTTT.